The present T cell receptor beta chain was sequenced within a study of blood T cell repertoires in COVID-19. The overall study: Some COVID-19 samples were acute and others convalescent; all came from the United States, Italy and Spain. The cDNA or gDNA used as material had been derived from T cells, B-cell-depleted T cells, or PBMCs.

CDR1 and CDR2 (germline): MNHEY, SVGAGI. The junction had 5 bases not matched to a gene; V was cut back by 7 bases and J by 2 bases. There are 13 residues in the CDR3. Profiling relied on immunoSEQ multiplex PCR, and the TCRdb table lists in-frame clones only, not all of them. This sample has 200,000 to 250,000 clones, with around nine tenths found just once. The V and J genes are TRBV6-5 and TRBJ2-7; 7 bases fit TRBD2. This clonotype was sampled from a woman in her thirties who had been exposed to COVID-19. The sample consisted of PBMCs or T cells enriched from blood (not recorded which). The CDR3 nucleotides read TGTGCCAGCACCGAAGGGAGGGCCTACGAGCAGTACTTC. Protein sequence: CASTEGRAYEQYF.